Following are 29 T cell receptor beta chains from one sample sequenced in a study of T cell repertoires and leukemia-associated antigens. TCRdb re-called the 5' RACE reads with MiXCR, one entry per CDR3 protein. The sample shows about 15,000 distinct CDR3 sequences, about 40% of them seen only once. These receptors have no identified antigens. Sequenced input: CD3+ T cells sorted from blood and cultured. These receptors were taken from a female donor in good health.

The rearrangement joins TRBV24-1 to TRBJ2-5; TRBD1 matches 9 bases. Germline-derived CDR1 and CDR2 are KGHDR and SFDVKD. This CDR3 has 14 amino acids. Germline trimming cut 4 bases from V and 5 bases from J; bases unmatched to any gene: 4. The CDR3 region is CATSDIDRGETQYF. CDR3 in DNA: TGTGCCACCAGTGACATCGACAGGGGGGAGACCCAGTACTTC.

The rearrangement uses TRBV12-3 or TRBV12-4 and TRBJ2-6; tentatively, D is TRBD1 (7 bases). V shed 5 bases and J shed 1 base, with 21 bases lying between them. The CDR3 consists of 19 residues. CDR3 nucleotide sequence: TGTGCCAGCAGTCCGACGGGGGACAGTTCAAAGTCTGGGGCCAACGTCCTGACTTTC. Its protein product is CASSPTGDSSKSGANVLTF.

This clonotype has just a few counts. No conserved phenylalanine or tryptophan is present at the end of the CDR3, so a read error is the likely explanation. The chain combines TRBV15 with TRBJ1-5, with a possible D match to TRBD1 (5 bases). The germline CDR1 and CDR2 sequences are LNHNV and YYDKDF (reference sequence). The CDR3 sequence is 16 residues long. Here the CDR3 DNA reads TGTGCCACCAGCAGAGATCAGGCCAGGGTCAATCAGCCTCAGCATTAT. Translated: CATSRDQARVNQPQHY.

This clonotype is labeled as medium-sized (0.01 to 0.1%). The CDR3 nucleotides read TGTGCCAGCAGTTGGGGACAGGGGGTGGATACGCAGTATTTT. Its protein product is CASSWGQGVDTQYF. This chain links TRBV12-3 or TRBV12-4 with TRBJ2-3; 11 nucleotides agree with TRBD1. The V segment lost 4 bases and the J segment 6 bases; nucleotides outside the gene matches: 3. This CDR3 has 14 amino acids.

The rearrangement joins TRBV5-1 to TRBJ2-7; D call uncertain. V lost 8 bases and J 2 bases, leaving 11 bases between the germline ends. Germline V gives CDR1 SGHRS, CDR2 YFSETQ. CDR3 length equals 12 residues. The CDR3 loop reads CASRTGPYEQYF. As DNA, the CDR3 is TGCGCCAGTAGAACCGGTCCCTACGAGCAGTACTTC.

The chain uses TRBV4-3 and TRBJ2-2, with D hard to call. The germline V gene encodes CDR1 LGHNA and CDR2 YSLEER. V shed 9 bases and J shed 5 bases, with 16 bases lying between them. The CDR3 totals 14 residues. The chain's CDR3 is CASNQNGATGELFF. In DNA, the CDR3 is TGCGCCAGTAACCAAAACGGTGCTACCGGGGAGCTGTTTTTT.

The chain links TRBV4-1 to TRBJ2-3; D may be TRBD1 (5 bases). Germline V gives CDR1 MGHRA, CDR2 YSYEKL. With 1 base removed from V and 6 bases from J, the gap between germline ends came to 14 bases. The CDR3 contains 15 residues. CDR3: CASSQAPTGDDTQYF. The CDR3 DNA reads TGCGCCAGCAGCCAAGCACCTACAGGTGATGATACGCAGTATTTT.

This clonotype showed up just a few times. The germline gene is not matched at one end of the junction; a read error may be the cause. The J gene is TRBJ2-1, the V gene TRBV7-9, with D possibly matching TRBD2 (5 bases). There are 12 residues in the CDR3. The V gene's germline CDR1 is SEHNR and CDR2 FQNEAQ (reference sequence). Here the CDR3 DNA reads TGTGTCAGCAGCTTGAGGGATGATGAGCAGTTCTTT. Translation: CVSSLRDDEQFF.

This clonotype was seen more than once but under ten times. The V call is TRBV7-2, the J call TRBJ2-1; unclear D gene. The CDR3 consists of 11 residues. Germline loops: CDR1 SGHTA, CDR2 FQGNSA. The V end was cut by 2 bases, the J end by 10 bases, with 6 bases between. The CDR3 here is CASSLRSEQFF. CDR3 nucleotides: TGTGCCAGCAGCTTAAGATCCGAGCAGTTCTTC.

This clonotype was seen at least ten times. The chain uses TRBV11-2 and TRBJ2-2; possibly TRBD2 for D (6 bases). The CDR3 loop spans 18 amino acids. CDR1 is SGHAT, CDR2 FQNNGV, per germline. V shed 1 base and J shed 5 bases, with 20 bases lying between them. CDR3 nucleotides: TGTGCCAGCAGCTTAGGCTTTAGCGGAGACATTAGGACCGGGGAGCTGTTTTTT. Protein: CASSLGFSGDIRTGELFF.

At least ten counts were recorded for this clonotype. The gene calls are TRBV4-2 and TRBJ2-5; 11 bases align to TRBD2. The CDR3 runs 16 residues. The J segment lost 5 bases and the V segment lost 1 base, leaving 6 bases of the junction unmatched. From germline, CDR1 is LGHNA and CDR2 YNFKEQ. CDR3 DNA: TGTGCCAGCAGCCAAGGGGAACTAGCGGGAGCTGAGACCCAGTACTTC. It codes for CASSQGELAGAETQYF.

The sample holds many counts of this clonotype. The rearrangement uses TRBV7-2 and TRBJ1-5, with D uncertain. Looked up from germline, CDR1 is SGHTA and CDR2 is FQGNSA. This CDR3 region has 14 residues. The germline V and J ends were trimmed by 3 bases and 3 bases, with 9 bases remaining between them. In nucleotides, the CDR3 is TGTGCCAGCAGCTTGGACGGAATCAATCAGCCCCAGCATTTT. Its protein product is CASSLDGINQPQHF.

In its sample, this clonotype ranks as medium-sized (0.01 to 0.1%). This rearrangement joins TRBV5-1 to TRBJ2-3; 9 nucleotides match TRBD2. The V segment lost 1 base and the J segment 2 bases; nucleotides outside the gene matches: 5. Germline lookup yields CDR1 SGHRS and CDR2 YFSETQ. CDR3 length: 16 amino acids. The CDR3 DNA follows: TGCGCCAGCAGCTTGATACCTAGCGGGACCACAGATACGCAGTATTTT. Translation: CASSLIPSGTTDTQYF.

This clonotype was found a few times. The genes are TRBV5-1 and TRBJ2-4, with TRBD1 identical over 7 bases. Trimming cost V 0 bases and J 10 bases; bases outside gene matches: 7. This CDR3 region has 14 residues. Germline loops: CDR1 SGHRS, CDR2 YFSETQ. CDR3 nucleotides: TGCGCCAGCAGCTTGGGTGGGACAGATCCGATTCAGTACTTC. It yields the protein CASSLGGTDPIQYF.

This clonotype came up many times. The gene calls are TRBV14 and TRBJ2-2; no clear D gene. CDR1 is SGHDN and CDR2 is FVKESK in the germline V gene. Trimming stripped 2 bases from V and 6 bases from J, with 7 bases between. The CDR3 contains 13 residues. CDR3 nucleotides: TGTGCCAGCAGCCAACGAGTTGCCGGGGAGCTGTTTTTT. It yields the protein CASSQRVAGELFF.

The genes are TRBV7-9 and TRBJ2-6, with 7 positions matching TRBD2. After removal of 11 bases from V and 2 bases from J, the junction contained 12 bases not matched to a gene. CDR1 SEHNR and CDR2 FQNEAQ come from the germline V gene (reference sequence). The CDR3 sequence is 16 residues long. CDR3 nucleotide sequence: TGTGCCGTACGACTAGCAGCACGCGCTGGGGCCAACGTCCTGACTTTC. Its translation is CAVRLAARAGANVLTF.

This clonotype was seen more than once but under ten times. J is TRBJ2-1 and V is TRBV11-2; D not certain. Trimming stripped 3 bases from V and 4 bases from J, with 22 bases between. The CDR3 loop spans 18 amino acids. Germline V gene sequence: CDR1 SGHAT, CDR2 FQNNGV. In nucleotides, the CDR3 is TGTGCCAGCAGCTTTGTACGGGTGTTGGACCGGCTGTACAATGAGCAGTTCTTC. Residues: CASSFVRVLDRLYNEQFF.

As regards this clonotype: A junction boundary mismatches the germline segment, possibly from a read error. This chain joins TRBV12-3 or TRBV12-4 and TRBJ1-1; 8 bases are shared with TRBD1. The CDR3 runs to 15 residues. Here the CDR3 DNA reads TGTGCCAGCAGTCCGTCGGGACAGGAGAACGCTGAAGCTTTCTTT. It codes for CASSPSGQENAEAFF.

The V gene is TRBV9, the J gene TRBJ2-6; TRBD1 might be the D (5 bases). CDR3 length equals 15 residues. Germline lookup yields CDR1 SGDLS and CDR2 YYNGEE. V was cut by 0 bases and J by 2 bases, with 6 bases left in between. Here the CDR3 reads CASSVVGAGANVLTF. CDR3 coding DNA: TGTGCCAGCAGCGTAGTAGGGGCTGGGGCCAACGTCCTGACTTTC. The full variable domain, in which reference TRBV9 and TRBJ2-6 provide the parts outside the CDR3, is DSGVTQTPKHLITATGQRVTLRCSPRSGDLSVYWYQQSLDQGLQFLIQYYNGEERAKGNILERFSAQQFPDLHSELNLSSLELGDSALYFCASSVVGAGANVLTFGAGSRLTVL.

In its sample, this clonotype was seen once. A much larger clone differs from this one at a single base, so this may be a read error. This chain connects TRBV18 to TRBJ2-7; D call uncertain. The CDR3 runs to 12 residues. Germline CDR1 and CDR2: KGHSH and LQKENI. The CDR3 spells CVSSPENYEQYF. DNA of the CDR3: TGTGTCAGCTCACCAGAAAACTACGAGCAGTACTTC.

This clonotype is labeled as medium-sized (0.01 to 0.1%). The J gene is TRBJ2-6, the V gene TRBV5-5, with D uncertain. The CDR3 runs 16 residues. In germline, CDR1 is SGHKS, CDR2 YYEKEE (reference sequence). Trimming shortened V by 0 bases and J by 0 bases, and 7 bases separated the two germline ends. The CDR3 reads CASSLGTSSGANVLTF. In DNA form, the CDR3 reads TGTGCCAGCAGCTTGGGGACCAGCTCTGGGGCCAACGTCCTGACTTTC.

The chain links TRBV20-1 to TRBJ2-1; perhaps TRBD2 as D (6 bases). Germline V gene lookup returns CDR1 DFQATT and CDR2 SNEGSKA (reference sequence). The CDR3 extends over 15 amino acids. V was shortened by 4 bases and J by 0 bases, with 13 bases between the two germline ends. CDR3: CSAMTGAGSYNEQFF. The CDR3 DNA reads TGCAGTGCTATGACGGGAGCTGGCTCCTACAATGAGCAGTTCTTC.

A note on this clonotype: Germline and junction disagree at one end, which may indicate a read error. The CDR3 protein is CASSLDPGTGTQYF. The DNA of the CDR3 is TGCGCCAGCAGCCTAGACCCTGGGACAGGTACGCAGTATTTT. V usage is TRBV4-1 and J usage is TRBJ2-3, with TRBD1 identical over 8 bases. The germline gives CDR1 MGHRA, CDR2 YSYEKL. The CDR3 is 14 amino acids.

This clonotype is medium-sized in the sample. The genes are TRBV7-8 and TRBJ2-1; D possibly matches TRBD1 or TRBD2 (6 bases each). The V end was cut by 4 bases, the J end by 10 bases, with 17 bases between. Germline CDR1 and CDR2: SGHVS and FQNEAQ. This CDR3 is built from 14 residues. The CDR3 reads CASSSEPLGGEQFF. For the CDR3, the DNA is TGTGCCAGCAGCTCTGAACCTCTGGGGGGCGAGCAGTTCTTC. The whole variable domain, remainder taken from reference TRBV7-8 and TRBJ2-1, is GAGVSQSPRYKVAKRGQDVALRCDPISGHVSLFWYQQALGQGPEFLTYFQNEAQLDKSGLPSDRFFAERPEGSVSTLKIQRTQQEDSAVYLCASSSEPLGGEQFFGPGTRLTVL.

By frequency in the sample, this clonotype is medium-sized (0.01 to 0.1%). V and J are TRBV4-1 and TRBJ1-2; tentative D call: TRBD1 (5 bases). Trimming removed 0 bases from V and 4 bases from J, with 12 bases in between. Germline CDR1 and CDR2: MGHRA and YSYEKL. This CDR3 comprises 15 residues. The CDR3 spells CASSQDRDGIYGYTF. DNA of the CDR3: TGCGCCAGCAGCCAAGATAGGGACGGGATCTATGGCTACACCTTC.

Within the sample, this clonotype is medium-sized. The V call is TRBV11-3, the J call TRBJ2-1; 7 nucleotides line up with TRBD2. CDR3 length: 20 amino acids. Germline V gene sequence: CDR1 SGHNT, CDR2 YENEEA. The trim removed 1 base at V and 0 bases at J, leaving 15 bases unmatched. The CDR3 sequence is CASSLGGSSLTMSSYNEQFF. DNA of the CDR3: TGTGCCAGCAGCTTAGGCGGGAGCTCTCTAACCATGAGCTCCTACAATGAGCAGTTCTTC.

By frequency in the sample, this clonotype is medium-sized. This chain links TRBV5-1 with TRBJ2-5; 9 bases line up with TRBD2. Germline V gene lookup returns CDR1 SGHRS and CDR2 YFSETQ. The V gene end was trimmed by 0 bases and the J gene end by 5 bases; junction bases not matched to a gene: 8. The CDR3 has 16 amino acids. The CDR3 DNA reads TGCGCCAGCAGCTTGGGAACAGCGGGAGGTGGCGAGACCCAGTACTTC. Its translation: CASSLGTAGGGETQYF.

The CDR3 nucleotides read TGTGCCAGCAGAAAGCTTGAGAACACTGAAGCTTTCTTT. Protein product: CASRKLENTEAFF. V and J are TRBV12-3 or TRBV12-4 and TRBJ1-1; D unresolved. Trimming removed 6 bases at V and 1 base at J, with 9 bases between. CDR3 length equals 13 residues.

This clonotype occurred many times. The genes are TRBV18 and TRBJ2-7; the D is unclear. Germline loops: CDR1 KGHSH, CDR2 LQKENI. CDR3 length: 11 amino acids. The ends were cut back, 2 bases at V and 5 bases at J, with 4 bases in the middle. The CDR3 DNA reads TGTGCCAGCTCACCAGAACACGAGCAGTACTTC. This translates into CASSPEHEQYF.